The 18 T cell receptor beta chains below come from one sample, sequenced in a study of blood T cell repertoires in COVID-19. Sequenced by immunoSEQ multiplex PCR; TCRdb stores in-frame clones only, minus some. The sample lists 25,000 to 35,000 clones, about 91% occurring once. Source material: peripheral blood. Receptors were obtained from a human donor in a cohort sampled during active COVID-19.

This sequence joins TRBV7-2 and TRBJ2-5; no reliable D call. This CDR3 is built from 15 residues. Trimming took 5 bases from V and 4 from J, leaving 17 bases between them. The germline V gene encodes CDR1 SGHTA and CDR2 FQGNSA. CDR3 bases: TGTGCCAGCAGCCCCCTCCCGGTAATCGGAGAGACCCAGTACTTC. This encodes CASSPLPVIGETQYF.

The V gene is TRBV5-1, the J gene TRBJ2-1; 12 nucleotides align to TRBD2. Germline CDR1 is SGHRS and CDR2 is YFSETQ. With 2 bases clipped from V and 9 bases from J, the junction kept 21 bases outside the gene matches. The CDR3 is 20 amino acids. This CDR3 is CASSLSRGLAGGYLVSEQFF. CDR3 coding DNA: TGCGCCAGCAGCTTATCCCGGGGGCTAGCGGGAGGGTATTTAGTCTCTGAGCAGTTCTTC.

The chain joins TRBV2 to TRBJ1-1, with D possibly matching TRBD1 (6 bases). The germline V gene has CDR1 SNHLY and CDR2 FYNNEI. This CDR3 is built from 14 residues. V shed 6 bases and J shed 6 bases, with 17 bases lying between them. CDR3 protein: CASRSDRLLAEAFF. The CDR3 nucleotides are TGTGCCAGCAGATCTGACAGGCTCTTGGCTGAAGCTTTCTTT.

J is TRBJ1-6 and V is TRBV7-6; 7 nucleotides agree with TRBD1. Germline CDR1 SGHVS, CDR2 FNYEAQ. The ends lost 5 bases at V and 5 bases at J; junction bases unmatched: 15. The CDR3 covers 18 residues. CDR3 amino acids: CASSPLGGTAPHNSPLHF. DNA of the CDR3: TGTGCCAGCAGCCCACTTGGGGGGACAGCACCTCATAATTCACCCCTCCACTTT.

The chain links TRBV6-2 or TRBV6-3 to TRBJ2-6; TRBD2 might be the D (6 bases). CDR1 is MNHEY and CDR2 is SVGEGT in the germline V gene. The CDR3 has 16 amino acids. V was trimmed by 6 bases and J by 0 bases, leaving 12 bases between them. CDR3 bases: TGTGCCAGCAGCCCGGGACTTTTCTCTGGGGCCAACGTCCTGACTTTC. This gives the protein CASSPGLFSGANVLTF.

This sequence joins TRBV5-1 and TRBJ2-3; 11 bases are shared with TRBD2. This CDR3 region has 17 residues. Germline-derived CDR1 and CDR2 are SGHRS and YFSETQ. The ends lost 0 bases at V and 6 bases at J; junction bases unmatched: 9. The CDR3 DNA sequence: TGCGCCAGCAGCTTGGCCATTCTAGCGGGAGGAGAGGATACGCAGTATTTT. Amino acids: CASSLAILAGGEDTQYF.

V is TRBV21-1 and J is TRBJ2-1; the D call of TRBD1 is as the table states it, not checked on the DNA. TRBV21-1 is a listed pseudogene. The CDR3 spans 10 residues. The CDR3 sequence is CASGHYEQFF. The CDR3 DNA reads as TGTGCCAGCGGGCACTATGAGCAGTTCTTC.

The chain uses TRBV27 and TRBJ1-1; 7 nucleotides agree with TRBD1. The CDR3 contains 13 residues. Trimming at V came to 8 bases and at J to 0 bases, leaving 3 bases not matched to a gene. Germline V gene lookup returns CDR1 MNHEY and CDR2 SMNVEV (reference sequence). In nucleotides, the CDR3 is TGTGCCAGCGGAGACAGGGTGAACACTGAAGCTTTCTTT. Translating gives CASGDRVNTEAFF.

V usage is TRBV7-9 and J usage is TRBJ2-5; the D gene is possibly TRBD2 (5 bases). This CDR3 spans 14 amino acids. The germline gives CDR1 SEHNR, CDR2 FQNEAQ (reference sequence). Deletions cut 1 base from V and 0 bases from J, with 6 bases between. The CDR3 here is CASSLGTYQETQYF. The CDR3 DNA sequence: TGTGCCAGCAGCTTAGGGACTTACCAAGAGACCCAGTACTTC.

The J gene is TRBJ2-2, the V gene TRBV9, with 13 bases aligning to TRBD2. Per the germline V gene, CDR1 is SGDLS and CDR2 is YYNGEE. CDR3 length equals 18 residues. V shed 0 bases, J shed 1 base, and the junction held 3 bases outside the gene matches. The chain's CDR3 is CASSVGLAGGQNTGELFF. CDR3 DNA sequence: TGTGCCAGCAGCGTAGGACTAGCGGGGGGACAGAACACCGGGGAGCTGTTTTTT.

This chain links TRBV6-4 with TRBJ2-2; TRBD1 agrees at 10 bases. The germline CDR1 and CDR2 sequences are MRHNA and SNTAGT. The length of the CDR3 is 14 residues. V shed 4 bases, J shed 8 bases, and the junction held 4 bases outside the gene matches. CDR3 residues: CASSVDRGLGELFF. CDR3 in DNA: TGTGCCAGCAGTGTCGACAGGGGGCTTGGGGAGCTGTTTTTT.

This sequence joins TRBV29-1 and TRBJ2-1, with a tentative D call TRBD2 (6 bases). Germline assignment: CDR1 SQVTM and CDR2 ANQGSEA. The V gene lost 3 bases and the J gene lost 13 bases, with 13 bases spanning the gap. The CDR3 loop spans 11 amino acids. The DNA of the CDR3 is TGCAGCGTTGAGGACCCGGGGGATCAGTTCTTC. This encodes CSVEDPGDQFF.

J is TRBJ2-3 and V is TRBV6-6; 9 bases line up with TRBD1. This CDR3 contains 15 residues. Germline CDR1 and CDR2: MNHNY and SVGAGI (reference sequence). Losses at the gene ends were 5 bases for V and 4 bases for J; bases not matched to a gene: 7. The CDR3 nucleotides are TGTGCCAGCAGTCATGAACAGGGGGCTCCAGATACGCAGTATTTT. This codes for CASSHEQGAPDTQYF.

V gene TRBV27 combines with J gene TRBJ1-1; 9 bases are shared with TRBD1. The J segment lost 1 base and the V segment lost 6 bases, leaving 6 bases of the junction unmatched. The CDR3 totals 15 residues. The V gene's germline CDR1 is MNHEY and CDR2 SMNVEV (reference sequence). CDR3 loop: CASRAPGQGNTEAFF. CDR3 coding DNA: TGTGCCAGCAGGGCACCGGGACAGGGGAACACTGAAGCTTTCTTT.

The chain uses TRBV2 and TRBJ2-5, with 7 bases lining up with TRBD2. CDR1 is SNHLY and CDR2 is FYNNEI in the germline V gene. The CDR3 runs to 14 residues. Unmatched junction bases numbered 2, after V lost 1 base and J lost 3 bases. The CDR3 sequence is CASSEELAEETQYF. In nucleotides, the CDR3 is TGTGCCAGCAGTGAAGAGCTAGCGGAAGAGACCCAGTACTTC.

J is TRBJ2-5 and V is TRBV7-8; no firm D call. Trimming pared 8 bases from V and 5 bases from J, leaving 9 bases between. Per the germline V gene, CDR1 is SGHVS and CDR2 is FQNEAQ. This CDR3 is built from 11 residues. DNA of the CDR3: TGTGCCAGCGCCAGTTTCGAGACCCAGTACTTC. Protein sequence: CASASFETQYF.

The gene calls are TRBV3-1 (or the pseudogene TRBV3-2) and TRBJ1-2, with TRBD1 identical over 10 bases. V gave up 8 bases and J gave up 3 bases; unmatched junction bases: 6. The CDR3 has 14 residues. In germline, CDR1 is LGHDT, CDR2 YNNKEL (reference sequence). The chain's CDR3 is CASWGTGAHYGYTF. In DNA form, the CDR3 reads TGTGCCAGCTGGGGGACAGGGGCTCACTATGGCTACACCTTC.

This clone was observed a few times. The rearrangement uses TRBV18 and TRBJ1-2; D is unresolved. Germline CDR1 reads KGHSH; CDR2 reads LQKENI. The CDR3 extends over 14 amino acids. Trimming shortened V by 2 bases and J by 2 bases, and 9 bases separated the two germline ends. Here the CDR3 reads CASSPDMFNYGYTF. CDR3 sequence (DNA): TGTGCCAGCTCACCAGACATGTTCAACTATGGCTACACCTTC. Full variable domain (rest looked up from reference TRBV18 and TRBJ1-2): NAGVMQNPRHLVRRRGQEARLRCSPMKGHSHVYWYRQLPEEGLKFMVYLQKENIIDESGMPKERFSAEFPKEGPSILRIQQVVRGDSAAYFCASSPDMFNYGYTFGSGTRLTVV.